This TCR beta chain was recorded in a study of cytomegalovirus exposure and HLA in healthy donors. Generated by immunoSEQ multiplex PCR, the TCRdb table keeps only in-frame clones and is missing some. The repertoire holds tens of thousands of clones, with roughly 94% as singletons. In germline, CDR1 is SQVTM, CDR2 ANQGSEA. V lost 7 bases, J lost 5 bases, and 8 bases stayed unmatched. This CDR3 region has 13 residues. The sequence derives from a woman under 30 in good health and CMV-seronegative. The sample consisted of PBMCs. The chain uses TRBV29-1 and TRBJ1-1, with TRBD1 identical over 9 bases. The CDR3 region is CSGRRGQGTEAFF. Written as DNA, the CDR3 is TGCAGCGGGCGACGGGGACAGGGAACTGAAGCTTTCTTT.